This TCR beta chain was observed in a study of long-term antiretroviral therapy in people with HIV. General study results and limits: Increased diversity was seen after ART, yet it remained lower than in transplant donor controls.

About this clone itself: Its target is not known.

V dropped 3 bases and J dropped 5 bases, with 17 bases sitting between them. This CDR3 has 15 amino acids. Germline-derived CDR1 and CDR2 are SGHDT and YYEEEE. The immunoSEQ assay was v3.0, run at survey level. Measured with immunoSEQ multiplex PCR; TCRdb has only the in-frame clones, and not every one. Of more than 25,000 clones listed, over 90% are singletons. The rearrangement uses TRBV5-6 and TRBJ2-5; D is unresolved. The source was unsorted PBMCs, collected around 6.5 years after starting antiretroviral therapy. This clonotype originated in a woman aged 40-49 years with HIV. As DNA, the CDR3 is TGTGCCAGCAGCTCAGGACCGGTCCTCGGGGAGACCCAGTACTTC. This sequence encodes CASSSGPVLGETQYF.